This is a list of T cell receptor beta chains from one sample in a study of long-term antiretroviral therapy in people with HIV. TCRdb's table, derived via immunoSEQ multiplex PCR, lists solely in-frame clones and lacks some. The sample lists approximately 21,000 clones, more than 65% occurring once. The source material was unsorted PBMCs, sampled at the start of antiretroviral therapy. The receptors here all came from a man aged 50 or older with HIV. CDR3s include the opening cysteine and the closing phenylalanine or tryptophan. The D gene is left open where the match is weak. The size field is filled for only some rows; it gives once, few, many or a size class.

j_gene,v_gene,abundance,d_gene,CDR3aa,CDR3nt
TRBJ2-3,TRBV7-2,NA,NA,CASSKGSTDTQYF,TGTGCCAGCAGCAAGGGGAGCACAGATACGCAGTATTTT
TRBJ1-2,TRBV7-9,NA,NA,CASSSEYTNYGYTF,TGTGCCAGCAGTTCGGAATACACTAACTATGGCTACACCTTC
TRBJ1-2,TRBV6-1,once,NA,CASSEKEGYSYGYTF,TGTGCCAGCAGTGAAAAGGAGGGTTACAGCTATGGCTACACCTTC
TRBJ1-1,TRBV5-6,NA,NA,CASSAPRNTEAFF,TGTGCCAGCAGCGCCCCGAGGAACACTGAAGCTTTCTTT
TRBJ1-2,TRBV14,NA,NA,CASSQGVYGYTF,TGTGCCAGCAGCCAGGGTGTCTATGGCTACACCTTC
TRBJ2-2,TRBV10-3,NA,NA,CAISNSDTGELFF,TGTGCCATCAGTAATAGCGACACCGGGGAGCTGTTTTTT
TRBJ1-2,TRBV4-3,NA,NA,CASSQDRGRGYTF,TGCGCCAGCAGCCAAGATCGGGGGAGGGGCTACACCTTC
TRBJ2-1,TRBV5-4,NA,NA,CASSQETGIGEGGVF,TGTGCCAGCAGCCAAGAGACAGGGATCGGGGAGGGGGGGGTCTTC
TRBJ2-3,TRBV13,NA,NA,CASSLDRGLFSTDTQYF,TGTGCCAGCAGCTTAGACCGGGGTCTTTTTAGCACAGATACGCAGTATTTT
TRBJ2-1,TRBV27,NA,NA,CASSFGGGEQFF,TGTGCCAGCAGTTTTGGGGGTGGCGAGCAGTTCTTC
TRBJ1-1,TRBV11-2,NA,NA,CASSLVHTEAFF,TGTGCCAGCAGCTTAGTGCACACTGAAGCTTTCTTT
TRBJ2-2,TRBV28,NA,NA,CATTEGLTGELFF,TGTGCCACGACGGAAGGGTTGACCGGGGAGCTGTTTTTT
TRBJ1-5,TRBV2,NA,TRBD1,CASTRTGWYSNQPQHF,TGTGCCAGCACCCGGACAGGGTGGTATAGCAATCAGCCCCAGCATTTT
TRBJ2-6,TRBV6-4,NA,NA,CASSPGPGANVLTF,TGTGCCAGCAGCCCAGGACCTGGGGCCAACGTCCTGACTTTC
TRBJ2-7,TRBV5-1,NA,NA,CASSFGGSSYEQYF,TGCGCCAGCAGCTTCGGGGGAAGCTCCTACGAGCAGTACTTC
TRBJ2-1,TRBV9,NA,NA,CASSPRSSYNEQFF,TGTGCCAGCAGCCCCCGGAGCTCCTACAATGAGCAGTTCTTC
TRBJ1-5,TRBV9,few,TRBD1,CASSVSGGTNQPQHF,TGTGCCAGCAGCGTTTCAGGGGGAACCAATCAGCCCCAGCATTTT
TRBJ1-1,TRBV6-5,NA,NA,CASSYSTVRNTEAFF,TGTGCCAGCAGTTACTCGACGGTGAGGAACACTGAAGCTTTCTTT
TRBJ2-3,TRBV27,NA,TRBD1,CASSLIPGQGLNTQYF,TGTGCCAGCAGTTTAATCCCGGGACAGGGGCTCAATACGCAGTATTTT
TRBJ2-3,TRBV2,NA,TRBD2,CASSALAGIADTQYF,TGTGCCAGCAGCGCACTAGCGGGGATTGCAGATACGCAGTATTTT
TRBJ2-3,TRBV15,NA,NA,CATSRVGGGGTDTQYF,TGTGCCACCAGCAGAGTCGGGGGCGGGGGCACAGATACGCAGTATTTT
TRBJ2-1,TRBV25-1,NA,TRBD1,CASSDTGDNEQFF,TGTGCCAGCAGTGATACAGGGGACAATGAGCAGTTCTTC
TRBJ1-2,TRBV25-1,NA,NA,CASSGTRGDGYTF,TGTGCCAGCAGTGGCACCAGGGGTGATGGCTACACCTTC
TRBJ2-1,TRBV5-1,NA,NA,CASSLPRATDNEQFF,TGCGCCAGCAGCTTACCCCGGGCCACCGACAATGAGCAGTTCTTC